This T cell receptor (beta chain) was identified in a study of regulatory T cells in long-lasting Graves disease. The time point is: persistent/refractory GD, antithyroid drugs over 5 years with positive TRAb. RNA extracted from PBMCs served as the sequencing template. This clonotype came up many times. Its antigen remains unidentified. The length of the CDR3 is 17 residues. Germline CDR1 and CDR2: MNHNS and SASEGT. V trimming: 5 bases; J trimming: 0 bases; junction bases outside the gene matches: 10. Library construction for TCR beta used iRepertoire HTBI primers and Arm-PCR of CDR3 regions. From the multiplex PCR reads, TCRdb called clonotypes with MiXCR, one entry per CDR3 protein. The top ten hold roughly 13% of the sample, which has 450,000 or so distinct CDR3 sequences, less than 25% seen once. Study results and caveats: Limited samples may have lowered accuracy. TRBV28 was favored in persistent disease, as were TRBJ1-2 and TRBJ2-5. Persistent Graves' cases showed lower TCR diversity than newly diagnosed cases.

This sample comprised peripheral blood mononuclear cells (PBMCs), obtained when the disease was refractory, from a patient treated with antithyroid drugs. The chain employs TRBV6-1 and TRBJ1-5, with 7 bases that match TRBD1. This TCR derives from a female donor with Graves disease. CDR3 residues: CASSPQGQKNSNQPQHF. CDR3 DNA: TGTGCCAGCAGTCCCCAGGGACAGAAAAATAGCAATCAGCCCCAGCATTTT.